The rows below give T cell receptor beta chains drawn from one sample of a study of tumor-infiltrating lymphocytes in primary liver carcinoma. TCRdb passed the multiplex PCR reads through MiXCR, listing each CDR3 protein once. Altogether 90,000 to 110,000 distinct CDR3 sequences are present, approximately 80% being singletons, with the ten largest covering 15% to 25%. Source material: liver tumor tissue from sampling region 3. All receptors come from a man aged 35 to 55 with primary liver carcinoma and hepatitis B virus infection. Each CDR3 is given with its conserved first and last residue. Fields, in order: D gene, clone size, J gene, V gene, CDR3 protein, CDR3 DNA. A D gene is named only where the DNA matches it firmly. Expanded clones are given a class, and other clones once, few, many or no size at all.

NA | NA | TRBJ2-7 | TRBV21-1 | CTSSSGRGTSGYEQYF | TGTACCAGTAGCTCAGGCAGGGGGACTAGCGGCTACGAGCAGTACTTC
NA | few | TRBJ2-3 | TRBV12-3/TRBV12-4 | CAIQSTDAQYF | TGTGCCATTCAGAGCACAGATGCGCAGTATTTT
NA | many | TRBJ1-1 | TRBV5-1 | CASTPRAGNTNTEAFF | TGCGCCAGCACCCCGAGGGCAGGGAACACCAACACTGAAGCTTTCTTT
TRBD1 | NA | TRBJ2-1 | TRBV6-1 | CARSETKDRGRLF | TGTGCAAGAAGTGAGACTAAGGACAGGGGTAGGCTCTTC
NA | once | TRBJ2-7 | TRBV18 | CASSPSYGGDLAERYF | TGTGCCAGCTCACCGTCGTATGGGGGCGATTTGGCTGAGCGGTACTTC
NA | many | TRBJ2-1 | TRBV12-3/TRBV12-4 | CASRRVYNEQFF | TGTGCCAGCAGACGGGTGTACAATGAGCAGTTCTTC
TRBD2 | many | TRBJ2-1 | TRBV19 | CASAPGLAYNEQFF | TGTGCCAGTGCGCCGGGACTAGCCTACAATGAGCAGTTCTTC
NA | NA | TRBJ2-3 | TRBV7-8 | CANSTLRTLTDTQYF | TGTGCCAACAGCACCCTTAGGACTCTCACAGATACGCAGTATTTT
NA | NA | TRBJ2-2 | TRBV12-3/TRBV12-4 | CASSFGGMVDTGVQFF | TGTGCCAGCAGTTTTGGGGGGATGGTGGACACCGGGGTGCAGTTTTTT
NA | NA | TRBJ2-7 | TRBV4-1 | CASSHTPGTTYEQYF | TGCGCCAGCAGCCATACCCCCGGGACGACCTACGAGCAGTACTTC
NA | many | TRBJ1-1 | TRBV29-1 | CSVSAGWGIGTEAFF | TGCAGCGTTTCGGCAGGGTGGGGAATAGGAACTGAAGCTTTCTTT
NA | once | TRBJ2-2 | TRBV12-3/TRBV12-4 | CASSSWRELFF | TGTGCCAGCAGCTCCTGGAGGGAGCTGTTTTTT
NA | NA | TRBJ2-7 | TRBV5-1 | CAGSTSGGRSYEQNF | TGCGCAGGCAGCACATCCGGGGGACGGTCCTACGAGCAGAACTTC
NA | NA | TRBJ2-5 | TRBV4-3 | CASSHAASWRALETQNF | TGCGCCAGCAGCCATGCGGCTAGCTGGAGGGCCCTGGAGACCCAGAACTTC
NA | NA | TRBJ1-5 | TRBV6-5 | CARGDGSNQPQHF | TGTGCTAGAGGGGACGGTAGCAATCAGCCCCAGCATTTT
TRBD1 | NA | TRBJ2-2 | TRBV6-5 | CVSNRRPPTGVNTGELSF | TGTGTCAGCAATCGTCGCCCCCCAACAGGGGTGAACACCGGGGAGCTGTCTTTT
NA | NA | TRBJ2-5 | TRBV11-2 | CASSSRSAPGVTHYF | TGTGCCAGCAGCTCCCGGTCAGCCCCGGGGGTGACCCACTACTTC
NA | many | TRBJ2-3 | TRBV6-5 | CASSPGTLSTDTQYF | TGTGCCAGCAGTCCCGGGACATTGAGCACAGATACGCAGTATTTT
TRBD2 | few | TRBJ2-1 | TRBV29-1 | CSVSHSSGTIFF | TGTAGCGTTTCTCACTCGTCTGGGACTATTTTCTTC
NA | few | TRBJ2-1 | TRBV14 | CASSAVAGWVNNKQFF | TGTGCCAGCAGTGCCGTAGCTGGATGGGTAAACAATAAGCAATTCTTC